Presented here are 14 T cell receptor beta chains from one specimen sequenced in a study of blood T cell repertoires in COVID-19. Using immunoSEQ multiplex PCR, the repertoire was profiled, and TCRdb retains in-frame clones only, with some absent. The table includes 250,000 to 350,000 clones, approximately 86% detected once. Sequences were obtained from peripheral blood. The receptors originated from a woman aged 45-65 years who had recovered from COVID-19.

The chain couples TRBV7-2 to TRBJ1-1, with D possibly TRBD1 on 5 matching bases. Germline V lookup: CDR1 SGHTA, CDR2 FQGNSA. Deletions cut 4 bases from V and 3 bases from J, with 9 bases between. The CDR3 sequence is 13 residues long. For the CDR3, the DNA is TGTGCCAGCAGCTCGCAGGGTCACACTGAAGCTTTCTTT. Protein sequence: CASSSQGHTEAFF.

The V call is TRBV30, the J call TRBJ1-4; 9 bases align to TRBD1. Germline V CDR1 and CDR2: GTSNPN, SVGIG (reference sequence). V gave up 3 bases and J gave up 7 bases; unmatched junction bases: 3. The CDR3 loop spans 13 amino acids. The CDR3 DNA reads as TGTGCCTGGAGACAGGGGGCCAGTGAAAAACTGTTTTTT. Protein: CAWRQGASEKLFF.

This chain connects TRBV2 to TRBJ2-3; D is possibly TRBD2 (6 bases). The germline V and J ends were trimmed by 3 bases and 7 bases, with 8 bases remaining between them. This CDR3 is 12 amino acids long. The V gene's germline CDR1 is SNHLY and CDR2 FYNNEI. CDR3 sequence: CASSDRDYTQYF. As DNA, the CDR3 is TGTGCCAGCAGTGATAGGGACTATACGCAGTATTTT.

The rearrangement links TRBV4-2 to TRBJ2-2; TRBD2 matches 12 bases. The CDR3 has 16 residues. Germline CDR1 reads LGHNA; CDR2 reads YNFKEQ. After removal of 4 bases from V and 5 bases from J, the junction contained 5 bases not matched to a gene. The CDR3 DNA reads as TGTGCCAGCAGCCCTAGCGGGGGGGCACGAACCGGGGAGCTGTTTTTT. This sequence encodes CASSPSGGARTGELFF.

The CDR3 loop reads CASSQGGSGRGGGNEQFF. As DNA, the CDR3 is TGCGCCAGCAGCCAAGGAGGTAGCGGACGGGGGGGCGGGAATGAGCAGTTCTTC. V usage is TRBV4-1 and J usage is TRBJ2-1; 8 bases fit TRBD2. J gave up 7 bases and V 1 base, and 15 bases lay outside the gene matches. Per the germline V gene, CDR1 is MGHRA and CDR2 is YSYEKL. This CDR3 region has 18 residues.

The chain joins TRBV4-2 to TRBJ2-7; D call uncertain. Trimming cost V 6 bases and J 0 bases, with 12 bases left between them. The CDR3 is 14 residues long. The germline gives CDR1 LGHNA, CDR2 YNFKEQ. CDR3 protein: CASSRRLGSYEQYF. CDR3 coding DNA: TGTGCCAGCAGTCGGCGGCTAGGCTCCTACGAGCAGTACTTC.

V is TRBV25-1 and J is TRBJ2-7; tentative D call: TRBD2 (6 bases). This CDR3 region has 15 residues. The germline CDR1 and CDR2 sequences are MGHDK and SYGVNS. V was trimmed by 7 bases and J by 5 bases, leaving 21 bases between them. CDR3 DNA sequence: TGTGCCAGCACCGAACGTGACGGGAGCAGGCACGAGCAGTACTTC. Translation gives CASTERDGSRHEQYF.

This sequence joins TRBV24-1 and TRBJ2-1; D is perhaps TRBD2 (6 bases). This CDR3 comprises 16 residues. From germline, CDR1 is KGHDR and CDR2 SFDVKD. Trimming removed 3 bases at V and 6 bases at J, with 17 bases between. For the CDR3, the DNA is TGTGCCACCAGTGATGTGGACTACTCGATGGGCAATGAGCAGTTCTTC. Protein sequence: CATSDVDYSMGNEQFF.

The chain joins TRBV19 to TRBJ1-2; D not resolved. V was shortened by 10 bases and J by 8 bases, with 14 bases between the two germline ends. Germline V gives CDR1 LNHDA, CDR2 SQIVND (reference sequence). This CDR3 spans 11 amino acids. In nucleotides, the CDR3 is TGTGCCACCAAAATCCCTAGGGGCTACACCTTC. It encodes CATKIPRGYTF.

The chain recombines TRBV27 with TRBJ2-7; D uncertain. The CDR3 spans 14 residues. V was shortened by 6 bases and J by 1 base, with 13 bases between the two germline ends. The V gene's germline CDR1 is MNHEY and CDR2 SMNVEV (reference sequence). CDR3 region: CASSATPASYEQYF. The CDR3 bases are TGTGCCAGCAGCGCGACACCTGCGTCCTACGAGCAGTACTTC.

This rearrangement joins TRBV9 to TRBJ2-2; D is unclear. V was clipped by 0 bases and J by 6 bases, with 6 bases between them. The V gene's germline CDR1 is SGDLS and CDR2 YYNGEE. The CDR3 is made up of 13 amino acids. The CDR3 sequence: CASSVEQAGELFF. The CDR3 DNA follows: TGTGCCAGCAGCGTAGAGCAAGCCGGGGAGCTGTTTTTT.

There are a few counts of this clone. The J gene is TRBJ1-1, the V gene TRBV7-8; no clear D. The CDR3 consists of 13 residues. V lost 2 bases to trimming and J lost 4 bases, with 8 bases between them. Germline CDR1 is SGHVS and CDR2 is FQNEAQ. The DNA of the CDR3 is TGTGCCAGCAGCTTAATTGGCCTCACTGAAGCTTTCTTT. Protein product: CASSLIGLTEAFF.

This sequence joins TRBV29-1 and TRBJ2-3, with TRBD1 matching 7 bases. Germline-derived CDR1 and CDR2 are SQVTM and ANQGSEA. The CDR3 covers 14 residues. V shed 2 bases and J 1 base; nucleotides not matched to a gene: 3. The CDR3 bases are TGCAGCGTTGAAAAGGGGGCGGGCACAGATACGCAGTATTTT. This codes for CSVEKGAGTDTQYF.

V and J are TRBV5-4 and TRBJ1-1, with unresolved D. Germline V gene data show CDR1 as SGHNT and CDR2 as YYREEE (reference sequence). V was shortened by 4 bases and J by 4 bases, with 14 bases between the two germline ends. This CDR3 contains 14 residues. CDR3 in amino acids: CASSPLPGGTEAFF. The CDR3 DNA reads as TGTGCCAGCAGCCCCCTCCCCGGCGGCACTGAAGCTTTCTTT.